This T cell receptor (beta chain) derives from a study of blood T cell repertoires in COVID-19 (TCRdb year 2020). At the level of the whole study: Samples from collaborators originated in the United States, Italy and Spain and spanned both the acute and convalescent phases of COVID-19. The prospective study material was composed of cDNA or gDNA derived from T cells, B-cell-depleted T cells, or PBMCs. The dataset comprised deeply sampled blood TCRbeta repertoires from subjects exposed to, actively infected with, or recovered from COVID-19. The repertoires were made available in a free public database intended to serve as a resource for research on the immune response to SARS-CoV-2. Samples were obtained from the ongoing ImmuneRACE study (first 160 participants) and from roughly 1,300 subjects provided by 6 global collaborators. The sample metadata nearly always contained a de-identified subject ID, COVID-19 status, age in years and sex. Where HLA class I and class II types were available, the types were taken from metadata supplied by the sample provider, not from assay-based typing.

The immunoSEQ Assay, a bias-controlled multiplex PCR, was used to amplify TCRbeta CDR3 regions from genomic DNA. In the source study's methods: Within the assay, amplification of reference gene primers was used to estimate how many nucleated cells each sample contained. To quantify the absolute abundance of each unique TCRbeta CDR3 rearrangement, sequence reads were collapsed and filtered. For each sample, productive Simpson clonality was calculated as the square root of Simpson's diversity index across productive rearrangements. TCRdb stores this immuneACCESS table with in-frame sequences only. Part of the clones is absent; in the studies checked, under half of the shortfall reflects unresolved V genes, and no reason is known for the rest. The DNA was the basis for D and trimming; V, J and clone size are from that table. In this sample the table shows roughly 130,000 clones, roughly 84% of which occur a single time. The ten largest clonotypes hold about an eighth of the sample.

Findings and caveats that apply to the study as a whole: The quantity of clinical and demographic metadata differed by source and by participant and was supplied without curation.

Another Seattle source contributed samples from volunteer blood donors who had recovered from COVID-19. Collaborating institutions collected whole blood in K2EDTA tubes following their own protocols. For TCRbeta analysis, collaborators shipped samples in one of three forms: frozen whole blood, isolated PBMCs, or DNA extracted from either of those sample types. CDR1 and CDR2, looked up from the germline V gene, are MGHDK and SYGVNS. For this chain, trimming is 3 bases at the V end and 5 bases at the J end, and the number of junction bases without a gene match is 9. The CDR3 holds 16 amino acids from the cysteine to the phenylalanine. The sequence is cut down to CDR3 DNA, 48 bases in frame from base 1. On this clone: Its antigen has not been determined. Base qualities were left out, and no much larger clone turns up one base away.

The rearranged segments are TRBV25-1 and TRBJ2-1, and 8 junction bases match TRBD2. This receptor was identified in a woman aged 30 to 39 who had recovered from COVID-19. The sample taken for sequencing was peripheral blood. The sequenced DNA is TGTGCCAGCAGTGATCAACGGGGGGGCCCGCACAATGAGCAGTTCTTC. Protein translation: CASSDQRGGPHNEQFF.